Shown below are 25 T cell receptor beta chains from a single sample sequenced in a study of blood T cells in healthy people across ages. Alongside a J-beta primer mix, a sample-barcoded 5' primer served in a second PCR lasting roughly 7 to 11 cycles. TCRdb analysed the 5' RACE reads with MiXCR anew, one entry per CDR3 protein. The table has around 1.5 million distinct CDR3 sequences, 42% seen once. Material: blood. These receptors were obtained from a woman between 18 and 29 years old in good health.

This chain connects TRBV12-3 or TRBV12-4 to TRBJ2-7; 8 bases fit TRBD1. With V trimmed by 3 bases and J by 7 bases, 14 bases remained unmatched. This CDR3 is built from 16 residues. CDR3 bases: TGTGCCAGCAGTTTCAGGGGGCGCAGGGTGTTAGATGAGCAGTACTTC. This codes for CASSFRGRRVLDEQYF.

This chain joins TRBV4-1 and TRBJ2-3, with TRBD2 matching over 8 bases. The CDR3 is 16 residues long. Germline V lookup: CDR1 MGHRA, CDR2 YSYEKL. After removal of 4 bases from V and 5 bases from J, the junction contained 11 bases not matched to a gene. CDR3 DNA: TGCGCCAGCAGCCCTTCGGGGGGGGGCCGGGGAGATACGCAGTATTTT. Amino acid sequence: CASSPSGGGRGDTQYF.

The table lists this clonotype with a few counts. This sequence joins TRBV9 and TRBJ2-3; weak D call: TRBD2 (6 bases). Germline lookup yields CDR1 SGDLS and CDR2 YYNGEE. The CDR3 consists of 14 residues. V lost 0 bases and J lost 5, with 10 bases in between. CDR3 nucleotides: TGTGCCAGCAGCGTAGGTAGCGGAAGAGATACGCAGTATTTT. It is translated as CASSVGSGRDTQYF.

V is TRBV6-5 and J is TRBJ2-7; a weak D match, TRBD1 (5 bases). The end of the DNA fits TRBJ2-5 better, so the J call may be wrong. Looked up from germline, CDR1 is MNHEY and CDR2 is SVGAGI. The CDR3 totals 15 residues. The CDR3: CASSYGATDQETQYF. The CDR3 DNA follows: TGTGCCAGCAGTTACGGCGCGACAGATCAAGAGACCCAGTACTTC.

The V call is TRBV2, the J call TRBJ2-7; TRBD2 aligns across 10 bases. The junction had 5 bases not matched to a gene; V was cut back by 6 bases and J by 0 bases. This CDR3 has 15 amino acids. Germline CDR1 SNHLY, CDR2 FYNNEI. The CDR3 DNA reads as TGTGCCAGCAGCGCTAGCGGGGGTTACTCCTACGAGCAGTACTTC. Translation: CASSASGGYSYEQYF.

The rearrangement links TRBV27 to TRBJ2-5, with 14 bases identical to TRBD2. V shed 5 bases, J shed 4 bases, and the junction held 3 bases outside the gene matches. The CDR3 length is 15 residues. Germline V gene lookup returns CDR1 MNHEY and CDR2 SMNVEV (reference sequence). The CDR3 sequence: CASSQGTSGRETQYF. CDR3 nucleotides: TGTGCCAGCAGTCAGGGGACTAGCGGGAGAGAGACCCAGTACTTC.

The chain couples TRBV7-2 to TRBJ2-5; TRBD1 or TRBD2 may be the D gene (5 bases each). CDR1 SGHTA and CDR2 FQGNSA come from the germline V gene. Trimming left V 5 bases short and J 9 bases short, with 22 bases between. This CDR3 has 15 amino acids. The CDR3 region is CASSRTRDLRDAQYF. The CDR3 coding sequence is TGTGCCAGCAGCCGGACACGGGATCTACGAGATGCCCAGTACTTC. The whole variable domain, filled in from reference TRBV7-2 and TRBJ2-5, reads GAGVSQSPSNKVTEKGKDVELRCDPISGHTALYWYRQSLGQGLEFLIYFQGNSAPDKSGLPSDRFSAERTGGSVSTLTIQRTQQEDSAVYLCASSRTRDLRDAQYFGPGTRLLVL.

This chain links TRBV7-2 with TRBJ1-2; 7 bases match TRBD1. The CDR3 is 14 residues long. With 5 bases clipped from V and 4 bases from J, the junction kept 7 bases outside the gene matches. Germline values: CDR1 SGHTA, CDR2 FQGNSA. The CDR3 region has the DNA TGTGCCAGCAGCCACGGACAGGACCGCTATGGCTACACCTTC. Protein sequence: CASSHGQDRYGYTF.

The CDR3 sequence is CASSPEAGPSQETQYF. The DNA for the CDR3 is TGTGCCAGCTCACCAGAGGCAGGCCCGAGCCAAGAGACCCAGTACTTC. V gene TRBV18 combines with J gene TRBJ2-5; no clear D. Trimming removed 2 bases from V and 1 base from J, with 14 bases in between. This CDR3 is 16 amino acids long. The germline V gene encodes CDR1 KGHSH and CDR2 LQKENI.

This clonotype was counted a few times. The chain joins TRBV4-1 to TRBJ1-5; D gene uncertain. CDR3 length: 14 amino acids. From germline, CDR1 is MGHRA and CDR2 YSYEKL. The V gene lost 2 bases and the J gene lost 0 bases, with 5 bases spanning the gap. The CDR3 loop reads CASSQYISNQPQHF. The CDR3 coding sequence is TGCGCCAGCAGCCAATATATTAGCAATCAGCCCCAGCATTTT.

The gene calls are TRBV5-1 and TRBJ2-5; D unresolved. V lost 0 bases and J 2 bases, leaving 14 bases between the germline ends. The V gene's germline CDR1 is SGHRS and CDR2 YFSETQ. The CDR3 extends over 16 amino acids. CDR3 sequence (DNA): TGCGCCAGCAGCTTGGTAGGCCAGACCCCACAAGAGACCCAGTACTTC. Its protein product is CASSLVGQTPQETQYF.

This sequence joins TRBV5-6 and TRBJ1-5, with D possibly being TRBD1 (5 bases). Looked up from germline, CDR1 is SGHDT and CDR2 is YYEEEE. The CDR3 is 15 residues long. The V end lost 0 bases, the J end lost 3 bases, and 10 bases lay between the germline ends. Here the CDR3 reads CASSLGQGHNQPQHF. The CDR3 DNA reads TGTGCCAGCAGCTTGGGTCAGGGTCACAATCAGCCCCAGCATTTT.

DNA for the CDR3: TGCAGTGCGGACCCGGCGGGCGGGGCGACAGATACGCAGTATTTT. Encoded protein: CSADPAGGATDTQYF. The chain uses TRBV20-1 and TRBJ2-3; tentative D call: TRBD2 (6 bases). This CDR3 has 15 residues. CDR1 and CDR2 from the germline V gene are DFQATT and SNEGSKA (reference sequence). The germline V and J ends were trimmed by 6 bases and 3 bases, with 19 bases remaining between them.

The chain employs TRBV7-9 and TRBJ1-5; maybe TRBD1 (5 bases). V shed 1 base and J shed 10 bases, with 14 bases lying between them. The germline gives CDR1 SEHNR, CDR2 FQNEAQ (reference sequence). This CDR3 comprises 14 residues. CDR3 bases: TGTGCCAGCAGCTTAGGGGGGGGGATAAACCCCCAGCATTTT. It yields the protein CASSLGGGINPQHF. Supplemented by reference TRBV7-9 and TRBJ1-5, the full variable domain reads DTGVSQNPRHKITKRGQNVTFRCDPISEHNRLYWYRQTLGQGPEFLTYFQNEAQLEKSRLLSDRFSAERPKGSFSTLEIQRTEQGDSAMYLCASSLGGGINPQHFGDGTRLSIL.

This clonotype was seen more than once but under ten times. The chain has TRBV5-1 and TRBJ2-1; 8 bases agree with TRBD1. Germline CDR1 is SGHRS and CDR2 is YFSETQ. The CDR3 covers 17 residues. J was trimmed by 1 base and V by 4 bases; bases with no gene match: 10. The CDR3 nucleotides read TGCGCCAGCAGCACACGAGACAGGGGTCCTTCCTACAATGAGCAGTTCTTC. Translated: CASSTRDRGPSYNEQFF.

The chain uses TRBV29-1 and TRBJ2-4; 9 nucleotides agree with TRBD2. CDR3 length: 13 amino acids. The V gene end was trimmed by 7 bases and the J gene end by 8 bases; junction bases not matched to a gene: 9. Germline values: CDR1 SQVTM, CDR2 ANQGSEA. The CDR3 DNA follows: TGCAGCGCCTCCCGCGGGAGGGAGGACATTCAGTACTTC. Protein: CSASRGREDIQYF.

The chain joins TRBV29-1 to TRBJ1-1, with D unclear. Per the germline V gene, CDR1 is SQVTM and CDR2 is ANQGSEA. V was pared by 2 bases and J by 4 bases, with 17 bases between. The CDR3 extends over 15 amino acids. The CDR3 DNA reads TGCAGCGTTGAATATTTTCAGGCTTTCGGCACTGAAGCTTTCTTT. Protein: CSVEYFQAFGTEAFF.

The rearrangement uses TRBV20-1 and TRBJ1-4; TRBD1 matches at 8 bases. The germline V gene encodes CDR1 DFQATT and CDR2 SNEGSKA (reference sequence). This CDR3 spans 16 amino acids. With 1 base clipped from V and 8 bases from J, the junction kept 12 bases outside the gene matches. CDR3 protein: CSARANMDRASEKLFF. CDR3 in DNA: TGCAGTGCTAGAGCAAATATGGACAGGGCGAGCGAAAAACTGTTTTTT.

This clonotype was observed many times. The V call is TRBV7-2, the J call TRBJ2-3; D unclear. The V and J ends lost 1 base and 9 bases respectively, with 11 bases between them. CDR3 length: 13 residues. The germline gives CDR1 SGHTA, CDR2 FQGNSA. The CDR3 nucleotides read TGTGCCAGCAGCTTAGAGGTTGGGGTGACGCAGTATTTT. This translates into CASSLEVGVTQYF.

This clonotype was seen ten or more times. The rearrangement joins TRBV5-1 to TRBJ2-1, with 10 bases identical to TRBD2. V lost 1 base, J lost 4 bases, and 5 bases stayed unmatched. CDR1 is SGHRS and CDR2 is YFSETQ in the germline V gene. CDR3 size: 16 residues. CDR3 protein: CASSLFASGGYNEQFF. The CDR3 nucleotides read TGCGCCAGCAGCTTGTTTGCTAGCGGGGGATACAATGAGCAGTTCTTC.

This clonotype was detected a few times. The chain joins TRBV10-3 to TRBJ2-3; 12 bases fit TRBD2. Trimming cost V 5 bases and J 4 bases; bases outside gene matches: 4. The germline gives CDR1 ENHRY, CDR2 SYGVKD. The CDR3 spans 15 residues. The CDR3 loop is CAISMTSGSPDTQYF. The CDR3 region has the DNA TGTGCCATCAGTATGACTAGCGGGAGCCCAGATACGCAGTATTTT.

A word on this clonotype: No conserved phenylalanine or tryptophan ends this CDR3, so it is likely a read error. The chain carries TRBV24-1 and TRBJ2-1, with TRBD1 matching over 8 bases. The germline gives CDR1 KGHDR, CDR2 SFDVKD. Trimming at V came to 2 bases and at J to 8 bases, leaving 10 bases not matched to a gene. The CDR3 spans 16 residues. CDR3 amino acids: CATSDSAGTGLDEQFL. CDR3 coding DNA: TGTGCCACCAGTGATTCCGCCGGGACAGGCCTCGATGAGCAGTTCTTA.

Notes on this clonotype: The junction and the germline gene differ at one end; a read error may be behind it. The V and J genes are TRBV7-2 and TRBJ2-5; the match to TRBD2 covers 7 bases. Per the germline V gene, CDR1 is SGHTA and CDR2 is FQGNSA. The CDR3 runs 16 residues. The CDR3 here is CAGSLGSRRGQETQYF. In DNA, the CDR3 is TGTGCCGGCAGCTTAGGGAGTCGGCGGGGGCAAGAGACCCAGTACTTC.

DNA for the CDR3: TGTGCCAGCAGTTCCCCGTCCGACGGGGAAGGCTCACCCCTCCACTTT. This gives the protein CASSSPSDGEGSPLHF. The rearrangement links TRBV27 to TRBJ1-6; D is unclear. V dropped 4 bases and J dropped 10 bases, with 20 bases sitting between them. Germline CDR1 is MNHEY and CDR2 is SMNVEV (reference sequence). The CDR3 has 16 amino acids.

The chain carries TRBV5-1 and TRBJ2-1; TRBD2 might be the D (6 bases). The CDR3 runs 12 residues. Germline V CDR1 and CDR2: SGHRS, YFSETQ. With 6 bases removed from V and 10 bases from J, the gap between germline ends came to 14 bases. CDR3 sequence: CASKEGFGEQFF. CDR3 in DNA: TGCGCCAGCAAGGAGGGGTTCGGCGAGCAGTTCTTC.